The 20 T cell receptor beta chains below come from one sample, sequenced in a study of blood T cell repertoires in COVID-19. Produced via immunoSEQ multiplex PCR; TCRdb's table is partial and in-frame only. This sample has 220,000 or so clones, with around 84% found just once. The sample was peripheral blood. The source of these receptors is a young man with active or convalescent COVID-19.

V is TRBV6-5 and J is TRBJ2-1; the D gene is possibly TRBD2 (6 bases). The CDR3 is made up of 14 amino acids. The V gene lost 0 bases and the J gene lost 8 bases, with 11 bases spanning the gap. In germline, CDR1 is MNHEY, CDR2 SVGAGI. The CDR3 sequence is CASSYSLTRDEQFF. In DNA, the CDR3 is TGTGCCAGCAGTTACTCTCTGACTAGAGATGAGCAGTTCTTC.

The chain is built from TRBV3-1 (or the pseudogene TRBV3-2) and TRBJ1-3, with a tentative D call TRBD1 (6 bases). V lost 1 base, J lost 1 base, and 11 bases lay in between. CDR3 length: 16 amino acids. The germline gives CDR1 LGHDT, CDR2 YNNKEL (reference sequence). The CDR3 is CASSQVGGASGNTIYF. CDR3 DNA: TGTGCCAGCAGCCAAGTTGGGGGGGCATCTGGAAACACCATATATTTT.

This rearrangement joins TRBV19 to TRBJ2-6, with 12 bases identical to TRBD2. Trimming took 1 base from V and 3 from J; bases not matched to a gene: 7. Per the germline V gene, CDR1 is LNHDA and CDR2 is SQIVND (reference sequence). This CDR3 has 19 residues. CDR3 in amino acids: CASSIVLTSGSGGANVLTF. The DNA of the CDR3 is TGTGCCAGTAGTATAGTTTTGACTAGCGGGAGCGGTGGGGCCAACGTCCTGACTTTC. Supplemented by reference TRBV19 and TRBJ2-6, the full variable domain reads DGGITQSPKYLFRKEGQNVTLSCEQNLNHDAMYWYRQDPGQGLRLIYYSQIVNDFQKGDIAEGYSVSREKKESFPLTVTSAQKNPTAFYLCASSIVLTSGSGGANVLTFGAGSRLTVL.

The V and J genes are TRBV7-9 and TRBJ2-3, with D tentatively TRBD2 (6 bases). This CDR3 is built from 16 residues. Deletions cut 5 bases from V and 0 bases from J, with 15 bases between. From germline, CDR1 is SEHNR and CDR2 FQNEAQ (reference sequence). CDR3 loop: CASSPLWGRSTDTQYF. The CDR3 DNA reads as TGTGCCAGCAGCCCCTTGTGGGGGAGGAGCACAGATACGCAGTATTTT.

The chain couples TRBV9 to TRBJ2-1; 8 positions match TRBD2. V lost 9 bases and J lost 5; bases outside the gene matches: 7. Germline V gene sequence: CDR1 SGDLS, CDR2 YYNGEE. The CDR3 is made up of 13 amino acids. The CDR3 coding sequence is TGTGCCACGCCTCGGGGGGGACACAATGAGCAGTTCTTC. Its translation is CATPRGGHNEQFF.

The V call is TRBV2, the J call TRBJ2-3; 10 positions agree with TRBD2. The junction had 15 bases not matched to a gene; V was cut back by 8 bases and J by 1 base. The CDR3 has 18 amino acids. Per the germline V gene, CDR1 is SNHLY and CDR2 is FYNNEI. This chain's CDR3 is CASQGRRAGGRGTDTQYF. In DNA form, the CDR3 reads TGTGCCAGCCAGGGCAGGCGAGCGGGGGGGCGAGGCACAGATACGCAGTATTTT.

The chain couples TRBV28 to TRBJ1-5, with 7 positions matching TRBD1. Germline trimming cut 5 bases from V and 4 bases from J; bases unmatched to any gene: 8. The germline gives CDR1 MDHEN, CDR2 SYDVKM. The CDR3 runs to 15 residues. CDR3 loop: CASSTQTGSNQPQHF. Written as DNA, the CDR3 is TGTGCCAGCAGTACCCAGACAGGGAGTAATCAGCCCCAGCATTTT.

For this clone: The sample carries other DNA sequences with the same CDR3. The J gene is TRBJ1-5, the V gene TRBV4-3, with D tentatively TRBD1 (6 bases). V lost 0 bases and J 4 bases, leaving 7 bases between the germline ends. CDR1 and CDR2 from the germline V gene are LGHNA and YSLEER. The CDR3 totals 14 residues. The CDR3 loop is CASSQDRGNQPQHF. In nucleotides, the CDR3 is TGCGCCAGCAGCCAAGATAGGGGGAATCAGCCCCAGCATTTT.

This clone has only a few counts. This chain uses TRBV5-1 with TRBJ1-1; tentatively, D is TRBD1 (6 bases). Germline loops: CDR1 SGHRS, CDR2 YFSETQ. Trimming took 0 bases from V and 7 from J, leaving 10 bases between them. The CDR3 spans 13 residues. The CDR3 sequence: CASSLDNRDEAFF. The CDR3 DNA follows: TGCGCCAGCAGCTTGGATAACAGGGATGAAGCTTTCTTT.

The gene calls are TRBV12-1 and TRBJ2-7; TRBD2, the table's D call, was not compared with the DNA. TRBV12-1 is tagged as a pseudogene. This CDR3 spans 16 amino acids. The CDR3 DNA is TGTGCCAGCAGCTTTAGGGGGGGTATGACAGACTACGAGCAGTACTTC. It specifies CASSFRGGMTDYEQYF.

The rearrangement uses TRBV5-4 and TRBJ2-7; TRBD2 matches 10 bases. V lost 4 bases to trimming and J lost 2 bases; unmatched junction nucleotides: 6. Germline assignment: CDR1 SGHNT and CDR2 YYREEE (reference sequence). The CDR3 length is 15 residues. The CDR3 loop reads CASSHLSGGPYEQYF. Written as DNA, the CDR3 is TGTGCCAGCAGCCATCTTAGCGGGGGGCCCTACGAGCAGTACTTC. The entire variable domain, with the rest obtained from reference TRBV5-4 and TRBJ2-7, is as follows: ETGVTQSPTHLIKTRGQQVTLRCSSQSGHNTVSWYQQALGQGPQFIFQYYREEENGRGNFPPRFSGLQFPNYSSELNVNALELDDSALYLCASSHLSGGPYEQYFGPGTRLTVT.

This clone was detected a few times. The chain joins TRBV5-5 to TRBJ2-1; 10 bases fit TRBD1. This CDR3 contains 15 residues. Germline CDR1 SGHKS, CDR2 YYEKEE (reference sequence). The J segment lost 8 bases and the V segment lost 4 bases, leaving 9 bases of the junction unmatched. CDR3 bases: TGTGCCAGCAGCCCCGACAGGGGGCATAGGGATGAGCAGTTCTTC. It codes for CASSPDRGHRDEQFF.

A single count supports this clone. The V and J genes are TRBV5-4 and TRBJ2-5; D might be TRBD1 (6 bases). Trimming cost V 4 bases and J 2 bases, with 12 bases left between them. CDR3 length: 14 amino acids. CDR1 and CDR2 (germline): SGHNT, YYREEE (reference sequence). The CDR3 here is CASSHGQTQETQYF. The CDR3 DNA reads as TGTGCCAGCAGCCACGGACAGACGCAAGAGACCCAGTACTTC.

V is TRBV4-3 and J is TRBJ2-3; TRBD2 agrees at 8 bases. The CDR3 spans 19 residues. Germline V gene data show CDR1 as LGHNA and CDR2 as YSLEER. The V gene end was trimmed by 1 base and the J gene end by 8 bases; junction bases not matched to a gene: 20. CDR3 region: CASSQVGLVRRGDPGTQYF. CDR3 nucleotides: TGCGCCAGCAGCCAAGTAGGGCTGGTTCGGCGGGGGGATCCGGGTACGCAGTATTTT.

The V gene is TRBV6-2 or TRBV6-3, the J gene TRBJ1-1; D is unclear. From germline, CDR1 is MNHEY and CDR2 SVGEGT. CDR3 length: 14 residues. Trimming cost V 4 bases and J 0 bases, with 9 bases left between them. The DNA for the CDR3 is TGTGCCAGCAGTTTTAGACAAATGAACACTGAAGCTTTCTTT. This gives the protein CASSFRQMNTEAFF.

In DNA form, the CDR3 reads TGTGCCAGCAGCCATACGACTAGCGGGCCCTCCACAGATACGCAGTATTTT. This encodes CASSHTTSGPSTDTQYF. The chain employs TRBV4-2 and TRBJ2-3; 10 nucleotides line up with TRBD2. Germline V gene lookup returns CDR1 LGHNA and CDR2 YNFKEQ. V lost 3 bases and J lost 2; bases outside the gene matches: 8. This CDR3 contains 17 residues.

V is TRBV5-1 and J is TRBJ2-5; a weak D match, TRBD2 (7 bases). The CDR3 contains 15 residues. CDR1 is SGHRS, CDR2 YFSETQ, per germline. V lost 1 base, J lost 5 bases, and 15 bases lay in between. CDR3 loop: CASSLPRGGGETQYF. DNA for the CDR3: TGCGCCAGCAGCTTGCCCCGAGGGGGAGGGGAGACCCAGTACTTC.

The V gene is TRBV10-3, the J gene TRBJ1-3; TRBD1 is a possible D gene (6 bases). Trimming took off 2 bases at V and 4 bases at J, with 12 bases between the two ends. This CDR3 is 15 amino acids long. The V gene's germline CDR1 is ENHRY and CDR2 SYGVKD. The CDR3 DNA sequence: TGTGCCATCAGTGAGGCGGGGGCAACAGGAAACACCATATATTTT. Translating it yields CAISEAGATGNTIYF.

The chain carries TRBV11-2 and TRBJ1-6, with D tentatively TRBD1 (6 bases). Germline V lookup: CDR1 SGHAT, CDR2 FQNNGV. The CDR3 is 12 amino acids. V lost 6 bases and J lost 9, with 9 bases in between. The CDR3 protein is CASRGGGSPLHF. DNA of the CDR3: TGTGCCAGCAGGGGAGGGGGTTCACCCCTCCACTTT.

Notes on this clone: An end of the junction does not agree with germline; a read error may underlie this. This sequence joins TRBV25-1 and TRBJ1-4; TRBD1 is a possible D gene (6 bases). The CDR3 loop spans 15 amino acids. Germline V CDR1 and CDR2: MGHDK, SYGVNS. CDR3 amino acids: CASSEFGTTNEKLFF. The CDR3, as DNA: TGTGCCAGCAGTGAATTCGGGACAACAAATGAAAAACTGTTTTTT.